Shown below are 21 T cell receptor beta chains from a single sample sequenced in a study of Ad26.COV2.S vaccination and SARS-CoV-2 variants. The repertoire was sequenced with immunoSEQ multiplex PCR; TCRdb's copy has only in-frame clones and lacks some. The sample holds around 450,000 clones, around 89% seen once. Treatment here: 15 to 20 received Ad26.COV2.S at low or high dose, single or two shots; roughly five received placebo; per-sample allocation not given. Sampling was performed 63 days after the first vaccine or placebo injection. The sample was peripheral blood, taken in a trial of Ad26.COV2.S vaccine versus placebo. The receptors derive from a person between 18 and 60 years old who received the Ad26.COV2.S COVID-19 vaccine or a placebo.

The CDR3 here is CAISGPGQGMNTEAFF. The CDR3 DNA is TGTGCCATCAGTGGGCCAGGACAGGGTATGAACACTGAAGCTTTCTTT. The chain couples TRBV10-3 to TRBJ1-1; 8 nucleotides align to TRBD1. Looked up from germline, CDR1 is ENHRY and CDR2 is SYGVKD. Trimming removed 4 bases from V and 0 bases from J; junction bases left unmatched: 7. This CDR3 region has 16 residues.

CDR3 region: CASSYSRFNQPQHF. CDR3 bases: TGTGCCAGCAGTTACTCCCGTTTTAATCAGCCCCAGCATTTT. The chain is built from TRBV6-5 and TRBJ1-5; no reliable D call. The germline V and J ends were trimmed by 0 bases and 4 bases, with 7 bases remaining between them. This CDR3 contains 14 residues. CDR1 is MNHEY, CDR2 SVGAGI, per germline.

The chain has TRBV7-9 and TRBJ2-7, with a weak D call TRBD1 (5 bases). The CDR3 loop spans 16 amino acids. CDR1 SEHNR and CDR2 FQNEAQ come from the germline V gene (reference sequence). V was pared by 4 bases and J by 2 bases, with 18 bases between. This CDR3 reads CASSSQVLGPTYEQYF. The DNA for the CDR3 is TGTGCCAGCAGCTCGCAGGTTCTGGGGCCTACCTACGAGCAGTACTTC.

The chain has TRBV9 and TRBJ2-2; possible D gene TRBD1, 6 bases. CDR3 length: 16 residues. V gave up 0 bases and J gave up 6 bases, with 15 bases separating them. The germline V gene has CDR1 SGDLS and CDR2 YYNGEE. DNA of the CDR3: TGTGCCAGCAGCGTAGTTACAGGGAAGGGGTCCGGGGAGCTGTTTTTT. This sequence encodes CASSVVTGKGSGELFF.

The chain joins TRBV7-2 to TRBJ1-1; D is unclear. The germline CDR1 and CDR2 sequences are SGHTA and FQGNSA. V shed 0 bases and J shed 1 base, with 9 bases lying between them. This CDR3 is 15 amino acids long. CDR3 protein: CASSLATARNTEAFF. In nucleotides, the CDR3 is TGTGCCAGCAGCTTAGCGACCGCCCGGAACACTGAAGCTTTCTTT.

This clone has a single count. The genes are TRBV15 and TRBJ2-2, with TRBD2 matching 7 bases. The CDR3 is 13 amino acids. Germline V gene data show CDR1 as LNHNV and CDR2 as YYDKDF (reference sequence). Trimming at V came to 6 bases and at J to 7 bases, leaving 5 bases not matched to a gene. The CDR3 loop is CATSPSGVGELFF. The CDR3 region has the DNA TGTGCCACCAGTCCGAGCGGGGTCGGGGAGCTGTTTTTT. Full variable domain (remainder filled in from reference TRBV15 and TRBJ2-2): DAMVIQNPRYQVTQFGKPVTLSCSQTLNHNVMYWYQQKSSQAPKLLFHYYDKDFNNEADTPDNFQSRRPNTSFCFLDIRSPGLGDTAMYLCATSPSGVGELFFGEGSRLTVL.

The gene calls are TRBV15 and TRBJ2-3; D gene ambiguous. Trimming left V 3 bases short and J 4 bases short, with 17 bases between. The CDR3 loop spans 16 amino acids. CDR1 and CDR2 (germline): LNHNV, YYDKDF (reference sequence). CDR3 sequence (DNA): TGTGCCACCAGCAGTTTTCGTTCATCACATCCAGATACGCAGTATTTT. It yields the protein CATSSFRSSHPDTQYF.

CDR3 residues: CASTKIHGTGSNQPQHF. CDR3 in DNA: TGTGCCAGCACAAAAATTCACGGGACAGGTAGCAATCAGCCCCAGCATTTT. The J gene is TRBJ1-5, the V gene TRBV19, with TRBD1 matching over 8 bases. Germline V lookup: CDR1 LNHDA, CDR2 SQIVND (reference sequence). The CDR3 runs 17 residues. The junction had 13 bases not matched to a gene; V was cut back by 9 bases and J by 0 bases.

The rearrangement links TRBV6-5 to TRBJ1-5, with TRBD1 as a possible D gene (6 bases). CDR3 length: 13 amino acids. Trimming left V 8 bases short and J 0 bases short, with 8 bases between. CDR1 MNHEY and CDR2 SVGAGI come from the germline V gene. The CDR3 reads CASGQNSNQPQHF. In DNA form, the CDR3 reads TGTGCCAGCGGACAGAATAGCAATCAGCCCCAGCATTTT.

The chain combines TRBV4-3 with TRBJ1-2; TRBD1 might be the D (6 bases). CDR1 and CDR2 from the germline V gene are LGHNA and YSLEER. There are 15 residues in the CDR3. The V and J ends lost 0 bases and 8 bases respectively, with 16 bases between them. CDR3: CASSQDGGLREGYTF. In nucleotides, the CDR3 is TGCGCCAGCAGCCAAGATGGGGGGCTTCGGGAAGGCTACACCTTC.

This chain joins TRBV6-6 and TRBJ2-7; the match to TRBD2 covers 8 bases. V lost 6 bases to trimming and J lost 4 bases; unmatched junction nucleotides: 8. CDR3 length: 14 amino acids. Germline V gene data show CDR1 as MNHNY and CDR2 as SVGAGI (reference sequence). CDR3 coding DNA: TGTGCCAGCAGGTCTGCGGGGGGATTGTACGAGCAGTACTTC. This sequence encodes CASRSAGGLYEQYF.

The chain employs TRBV3-1 (or the pseudogene TRBV3-2) and TRBJ2-3; TRBD2 matches at 14 bases. This CDR3 region has 16 residues. V was pared by 4 bases and J by 4 bases, with 4 bases of the junction left unmatched. Looked up from germline, CDR1 is LGHDT and CDR2 is YNNKEL (reference sequence). The chain's CDR3 is CASSPTSGGAPDTQYF. DNA of the CDR3: TGTGCCAGCAGCCCGACTAGCGGGGGGGCCCCAGATACGCAGTATTTT.

The chain recombines TRBV5-1 with TRBJ2-3; D unclear. V dropped 0 bases and J dropped 2 bases, with 10 bases sitting between them. CDR3 size: 15 residues. Germline CDR1 and CDR2: SGHRS and YFSETQ. The CDR3 DNA reads as TGCGCCAGCAGCTTGGACGGAACTGACACAGATACGCAGTATTTT. It codes for CASSLDGTDTDTQYF.

This clone showed up just a few times. The rearrangement links TRBV6-6 to TRBJ1-5; 7 positions match TRBD1. The CDR3 has 15 residues. CDR1 and CDR2 (germline): MNHNY, SVGAGI (reference sequence). The V and J ends lost 2 bases and 4 bases, in that order; junction bases with no gene match: 5. CDR3 in DNA: TGTGCCAGCAGTTACACCGGGACAGAGAATCAGCCCCAGCATTTT. Translated: CASSYTGTENQPQHF.

This clone was picked up one time. V usage is TRBV20-1 and J usage is TRBJ2-4, with 11 bases identical to TRBD2. Germline V CDR1 and CDR2: DFQATT, SNEGSKA (reference sequence). This CDR3 comprises 15 residues. The V and J ends lost 3 bases and 7 bases, in that order; junction bases with no gene match: 8. The CDR3 sequence is CSASGLAGGPNIQYF. CDR3 nucleotides: TGCAGTGCTAGTGGGTTAGCGGGGGGGCCGAACATTCAGTACTTC.

This chain connects TRBV6-5 to TRBJ2-7, with D hard to call. This CDR3 contains 13 residues. Germline CDR1 and CDR2: MNHEY and SVGAGI. Trimming stripped 7 bases from V and 7 bases from J, with 17 bases between. The CDR3 DNA follows: TGTGCCAGCACCCCCGGGCAGTTTGGAGAGCAGTACTTC. This gives the protein CASTPGQFGEQYF.

This rearrangement joins TRBV6-4 to TRBJ2-1; 11 bases are a match to TRBD2. The germline gives CDR1 MRHNA, CDR2 SNTAGT. The CDR3 is made up of 15 amino acids. Losses at the gene ends were 5 bases for V and 3 bases for J; bases not matched to a gene: 3. CDR3 DNA sequence: TGTGCCAGCAGTACGACTAGCGGGGACTACAATGAGCAGTTCTTC. Translated, it gives CASSTTSGDYNEQFF.

The rearrangement links TRBV11-3 to TRBJ2-5; 9 bases line up with TRBD1. The J segment lost 1 base and the V segment lost 1 base, leaving 1 base of the junction unmatched. There are 15 residues in the CDR3. CDR1 and CDR2 (germline): SGHNT, YENEEA. CDR3 protein: CASSLGDRVQETQYF. DNA for the CDR3: TGTGCCAGCAGCTTAGGGGACAGGGTCCAAGAGACCCAGTACTTC.

This chain joins TRBV24-1 and TRBJ2-5; TRBD2 agrees at 12 bases. The CDR3 loop spans 20 amino acids. Germline V gene sequence: CDR1 KGHDR, CDR2 SFDVKD. V shed 4 bases, J shed 2 bases, and the junction held 16 bases outside the gene matches. CDR3 nucleotides: TGTGCCACCAGTGACCTAACCGGGACAGGACTAGCGGGGAATCAAGAGACCCAGTACTTC. Its translation: CATSDLTGTGLAGNQETQYF.

This chain links TRBV4-3 with TRBJ1-5, with D possibly TRBD1 on 5 matching bases. V was cut by 0 bases and J by 2 bases, with 11 bases left in between. The germline V gene encodes CDR1 LGHNA and CDR2 YSLEER. This CDR3 comprises 16 residues. The CDR3 here is CASSQDRPGRNQPQHF. The CDR3 DNA is TGCGCCAGCAGCCAAGATCGTCCGGGGCGCAATCAGCCCCAGCATTTT.

The V and J genes are TRBV29-1 and TRBJ2-3; D remains ambiguous. V was shortened by 6 bases and J by 5 bases, with 6 bases between the two germline ends. Germline CDR1 reads SQVTM; CDR2 reads ANQGSEA. There are 10 residues in the CDR3. CDR3 nucleotide sequence: TGCAGCGTCAATGTAGATACGCAGTATTTT. Translating it yields CSVNVDTQYF.